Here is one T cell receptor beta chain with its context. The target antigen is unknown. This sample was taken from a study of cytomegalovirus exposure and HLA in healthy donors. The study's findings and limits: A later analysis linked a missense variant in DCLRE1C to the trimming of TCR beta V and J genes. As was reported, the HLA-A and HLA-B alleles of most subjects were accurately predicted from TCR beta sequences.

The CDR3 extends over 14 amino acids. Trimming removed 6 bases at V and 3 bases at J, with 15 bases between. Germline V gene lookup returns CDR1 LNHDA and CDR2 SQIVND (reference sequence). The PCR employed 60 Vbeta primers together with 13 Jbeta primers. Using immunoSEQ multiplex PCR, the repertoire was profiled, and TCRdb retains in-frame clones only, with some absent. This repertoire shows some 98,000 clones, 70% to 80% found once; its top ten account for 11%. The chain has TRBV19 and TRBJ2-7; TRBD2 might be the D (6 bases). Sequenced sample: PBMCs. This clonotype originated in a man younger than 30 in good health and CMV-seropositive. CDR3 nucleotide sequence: TGTGCCAGTAGCCCGGGACTGAAGTTCTACGAGCAGTACTTC. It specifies CASSPGLKFYEQYF.